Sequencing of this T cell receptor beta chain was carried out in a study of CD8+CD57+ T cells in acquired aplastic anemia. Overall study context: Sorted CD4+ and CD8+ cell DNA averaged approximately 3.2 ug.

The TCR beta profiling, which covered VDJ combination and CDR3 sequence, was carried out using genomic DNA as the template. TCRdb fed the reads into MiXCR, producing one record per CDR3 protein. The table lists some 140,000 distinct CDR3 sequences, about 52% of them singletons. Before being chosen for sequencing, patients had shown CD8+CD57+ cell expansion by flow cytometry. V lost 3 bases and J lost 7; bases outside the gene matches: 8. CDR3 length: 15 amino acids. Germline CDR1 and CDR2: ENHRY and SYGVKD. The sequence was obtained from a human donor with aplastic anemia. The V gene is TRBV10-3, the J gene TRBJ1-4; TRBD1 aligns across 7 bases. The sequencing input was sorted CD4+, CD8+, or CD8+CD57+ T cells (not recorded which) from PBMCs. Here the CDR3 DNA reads TGTGCCATCAGTGACCTTGGGACAGTCGGTGAAAAACTGTTTTTT. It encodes CAISDLGTVGEKLFF.